Presented here are 25 T cell receptor beta chains from one specimen sequenced in a study of T-cell memory formation after mild COVID-19. TCRdb reanalysed the 5' RACE reads using MiXCR and keeps one entry per CDR3 protein. Of about 560,000 distinct CDR3 sequences listed, roughly a fifth are singletons. The sequenced material came from PBMCs or a T cell subset sorted from them (not recorded which). The source is an adult woman who had mild COVID-19 (a few samples of this study predate the infection). Cell type and time point are not known.

This clonotype has more than one count but fewer than ten. The CDR3 DNA reads TGTGCCAGCAGCCAAGATAGCGGGAATCAGCCCCAGCATTTT. Protein sequence: CASSQDSGNQPQHF. This chain links TRBV4-2 with TRBJ1-5; no clear D gene. The CDR3 totals 14 residues. CDR1 and CDR2 (germline): LGHNA, YNFKEQ. V dropped 0 bases and J dropped 4 bases, with 7 bases sitting between them.

This clonotype was detected only a few times. This rearrangement joins TRBV6-6 to TRBJ1-2; TRBD1 agrees at 8 bases. There are 13 residues in the CDR3. The J segment lost 8 bases and the V segment lost 5 bases, leaving 7 bases of the junction unmatched. In germline, CDR1 is MNHNY, CDR2 SVGAGI (reference sequence). CDR3 DNA: TGTGCCAGCAGTCAAGGGACAGGACGAGGCTACACCTTC. Encoded protein: CASSQGTGRGYTF.

The V gene is TRBV5-1, the J gene TRBJ2-7; D is uncertain. Deletions cut 5 bases from V and 3 bases from J, with 12 bases between. The CDR3 spans 13 residues. Germline V gives CDR1 SGHRS, CDR2 YFSETQ. The DNA for the CDR3 is TGCGCCAGCAGAGGTCAGCTTAGCTACGAGCAGTACTTC. Its translation is CASRGQLSYEQYF.

This clonotype was observed a handful of times. The chain combines TRBV5-4 with TRBJ2-7, with D perhaps matching TRBD1 or TRBD2 (6 bases each). V dropped 6 bases and J dropped 2 bases, with 18 bases sitting between them. Germline loops: CDR1 SGHNT, CDR2 YYREEE (reference sequence). The CDR3 extends over 15 amino acids. The CDR3: CASKRGQGGPYEQYF. CDR3 DNA: TGTGCCAGCAAACGGGGACAAGGAGGGCCCTACGAGCAGTACTTC.

The chain joins TRBV24-1 to TRBJ2-2; D is undetermined. V was trimmed by 3 bases and J by 3 bases, leaving 10 bases between them. Germline CDR1 KGHDR, CDR2 SFDVKD. The CDR3 is 15 residues long. The chain's CDR3 is CATSDRGRYTGELFF. The CDR3 nucleotides read TGTGCCACCAGTGATCGAGGACGGTACACCGGGGAGCTGTTTTTT.

This clonotype was counted a few times. The V gene is TRBV19, the J gene TRBJ2-3; 7 positions match TRBD1. J lost 6 bases, V lost 6 bases, and 12 bases had no gene match. Germline CDR1 LNHDA, CDR2 SQIVND (reference sequence). CDR3 length: 15 amino acids. The CDR3 coding sequence is TGTGCCAGTAGGAGTAGGGACAGACTCAGGGATACGCAGTATTTT. Amino acid sequence: CASRSRDRLRDTQYF.

The chain couples TRBV7-8 to TRBJ2-3; 8 bases are a match to TRBD2. The CDR3 sequence is 16 residues long. J lost 6 bases, V lost 3 bases, and 11 bases had no gene match. Germline assignment: CDR1 SGHVS and CDR2 FQNEAQ. In DNA, the CDR3 is TGTGCCAGCAGCTTGGACCCGGGACTAGGCGGGGATACGCAGTATTTT. The encoded protein is CASSLDPGLGGDTQYF.

This clonotype was counted a few times. The chain couples TRBV3-1 to TRBJ2-7; 7 nucleotides line up with TRBD2. Germline V lookup: CDR1 LGHDT, CDR2 YNNKEL (reference sequence). V shed 3 bases and J 4 bases; nucleotides not matched to a gene: 9. This CDR3 is 15 amino acids long. The CDR3: CASSQQLGGIYEQYF. Here the CDR3 DNA reads TGTGCCAGCAGCCAGCAGCTCGGGGGGATTTACGAGCAGTACTTC.

This clonotype occurred a few times. The CDR3 sequence: CSARSNFYEQYF. The CDR3 DNA reads TGCAGTGCTAGATCCAACTTCTACGAGCAGTACTTC. The chain is built from TRBV20-1 and TRBJ2-7; D unclear. V lost 2 bases and J lost 3, with 8 bases in between. The CDR3 spans 12 residues. The germline V gene encodes CDR1 DFQATT and CDR2 SNEGSKA (reference sequence).

The chain carries TRBV12-3 or TRBV12-4 and TRBJ1-1; no firm D call. V gave up 3 bases and J gave up 2 bases, with 7 bases separating them. This CDR3 contains 13 residues. CDR3 residues: CASSLLDNTEAFF. The CDR3 DNA follows: TGTGCCAGCAGTTTGTTAGATAACACTGAAGCTTTCTTT.

In its sample, this clonotype was seen a few times. The chain links TRBV18 to TRBJ2-6; tentatively, D is TRBD2 (6 bases). Germline V gene data show CDR1 as KGHSH and CDR2 as LQKENI. Trimming pared 2 bases from V and 9 bases from J, leaving 17 bases between. The CDR3 has 16 residues. The CDR3 here is CASSPSGPGVRNVLTF. CDR3 DNA sequence: TGTGCCAGCTCACCATCAGGACCGGGGGTGCGCAACGTCCTGACTTTC.

Only a few counts were recorded for this clonotype. CDR3 region: CASRLQGAGYGYTF. CDR3 sequence (DNA): TGTGCCAGCAGGTTACAGGGGGCGGGGTATGGCTACACCTTC. The rearrangement joins TRBV12-3 or TRBV12-4 to TRBJ1-2; TRBD1 aligns across 9 bases. The J segment lost 5 bases and the V segment lost 6 bases, leaving 7 bases of the junction unmatched. The CDR3 totals 14 residues.

The chain uses TRBV4-2 and TRBJ1-4; tentatively, D is TRBD1 (6 bases). The V and J ends lost 4 bases and 10 bases respectively, with 19 bases between them. The CDR3 has 15 amino acids. Germline values: CDR1 LGHNA, CDR2 YNFKEQ. The DNA of the CDR3 is TGTGCCAGCAGCCCCCAAATAGGGGGGGCTGGAAAACTGTTTTTT. Its translation is CASSPQIGGAGKLFF.

The rearrangement uses TRBV20-1 and TRBJ1-1, with 8 bases identical to TRBD1. CDR3 length: 17 amino acids. Germline-derived CDR1 and CDR2 are DFQATT and SNEGSKA (reference sequence). The J segment lost 1 base and the V segment lost 0 bases, leaving 10 bases of the junction unmatched. CDR3 in amino acids: CSARDSQGARRNTEAFF. CDR3 nucleotides: TGCAGTGCTAGAGATTCCCAGGGGGCTCGTCGGAACACTGAAGCTTTCTTT.

This clonotype was counted only a few times. The CDR3 sequence: CASSLRSLNTEAFF. CDR3 nucleotides: TGTGCCAGCAGCTTACGGTCACTGAACACTGAAGCTTTCTTT. This sequence joins TRBV11-3 and TRBJ1-1; D is unclear. Germline V CDR1 and CDR2: SGHNT, YENEEA. This CDR3 spans 14 amino acids. V lost 2 bases and J lost 0, with 7 bases in between.

In its sample, this clonotype was seen a few times. The chain has TRBV5-4 and TRBJ2-7, with TRBD2 as a possible D gene (8 bases). This CDR3 contains 14 residues. Germline V gene lookup returns CDR1 SGHNT and CDR2 YYREEE (reference sequence). V dropped 3 bases and J dropped 6 bases, with 16 bases sitting between them. The CDR3 bases are TGTGCCAGCAGCTCCGGGAGGGGGCCTTCCGAGCAGTACTTC. This sequence encodes CASSSGRGPSEQYF.

In its sample, this clonotype was seen a few times. The chain carries TRBV7-9 and TRBJ2-1; 7 bases fit TRBD1. V dropped 7 bases and J dropped 0; count of bases not matched to a gene: 9. Germline CDR1 SEHNR, CDR2 FQNEAQ (reference sequence). This CDR3 comprises 16 residues. Written as DNA, the CDR3 is TGTGCCAGCACCCTAGGACAGGAGCCCTCCTACAATGAGCAGTTCTTC. It encodes CASTLGQEPSYNEQFF.

The J gene is TRBJ2-1, the V gene TRBV12-3 or TRBV12-4, with D unclear. The CDR3 has 15 residues. V dropped 6 bases and J dropped 0 bases, with 12 bases sitting between them. This CDR3 is CASSLRVSSYNEQFF. As DNA, the CDR3 is TGTGCCAGCAGCCTACGGGTGAGCTCCTACAATGAGCAGTTCTTC.

This clonotype turned up a few times. The chain joins TRBV7-2 to TRBJ2-3; TRBD1 agrees at 8 bases. Germline trimming cut 5 bases from V and 2 bases from J; bases unmatched to any gene: 6. The germline V gene encodes CDR1 SGHTA and CDR2 FQGNSA. The CDR3 runs 15 residues. CDR3 amino acids: CASSPDRVLTDTQYF. CDR3 DNA: TGTGCCAGCAGCCCGGACAGGGTACTCACAGATACGCAGTATTTT.

This clonotype was observed a few times. This chain links TRBV7-9 with TRBJ1-1, with D possibly TRBD1 on 5 matching bases. V dropped 5 bases and J dropped 0 bases, with 19 bases sitting between them. The CDR3 is 17 residues long. CDR1 and CDR2 (germline): SEHNR, FQNEAQ (reference sequence). CDR3 nucleotide sequence: TGTGCCAGCAGCGCAACCCCCGGGACCGCGATGAACACTGAAGCTTTCTTT. It codes for CASSATPGTAMNTEAFF.

The chain has TRBV5-5 and TRBJ1-4, with D perhaps matching TRBD1 (6 bases). The V end was cut by 4 bases, the J end by 8 bases, with 27 bases between. The germline gives CDR1 SGHKS, CDR2 YYEKEE (reference sequence). CDR3 size: 18 residues. CDR3 residues: CASSRGIRVRSTGEKLFF. For the CDR3, the DNA is TGTGCCAGCAGCCGAGGGATCCGGGTTAGGAGTACAGGGGAAAAACTGTTTTTT.

CDR3 nucleotide sequence: TGTGCCAGCAGCAGACGAGACGGGGTCACAGATACGCAGTATTTT. Its protein is CASSRRDGVTDTQYF. The chain recombines TRBV12-3 or TRBV12-4 with TRBJ2-3, with D possibly matching TRBD2 (5 bases). Deletions cut 6 bases from V and 2 bases from J, with 15 bases between. This CDR3 contains 15 residues.

This chain links TRBV14 with TRBJ1-1; no clear D. V was pared by 0 bases and J by 1 base, with 9 bases between. Germline-derived CDR1 and CDR2 are SGHDN and FVKESK. The CDR3 is made up of 15 amino acids. The CDR3 spells CASSQDGRTNTEAFF. Here the CDR3 DNA reads TGTGCCAGCAGCCAAGATGGGAGAACGAACACTGAAGCTTTCTTT.

This chain uses TRBV4-2 with TRBJ2-4, with 7 bases aligning to TRBD1. This CDR3 spans 17 amino acids. Germline trimming cut 2 bases from V and 0 bases from J; bases unmatched to any gene: 7. Germline V gene sequence: CDR1 LGHNA, CDR2 YNFKEQ. CDR3 nucleotide sequence: TGTGCCAGCAGCCAACGAGGGACAGAACTAGCCAAAAACATTCAGTACTTC. It translates to CASSQRGTELAKNIQYF.

This clonotype was detected a few times. The V call is TRBV5-1, the J call TRBJ1-6, with D possibly matching TRBD1 (6 bases). Germline CDR1 and CDR2: SGHRS and YFSETQ. Trimming stripped 0 bases from V and 5 bases from J, with 6 bases between. The CDR3 length is 14 residues. The CDR3 here is CASSLGDNNSPLHF. CDR3 coding DNA: TGCGCCAGCAGCTTGGGGGACAATAATTCACCCCTCCACTTT.